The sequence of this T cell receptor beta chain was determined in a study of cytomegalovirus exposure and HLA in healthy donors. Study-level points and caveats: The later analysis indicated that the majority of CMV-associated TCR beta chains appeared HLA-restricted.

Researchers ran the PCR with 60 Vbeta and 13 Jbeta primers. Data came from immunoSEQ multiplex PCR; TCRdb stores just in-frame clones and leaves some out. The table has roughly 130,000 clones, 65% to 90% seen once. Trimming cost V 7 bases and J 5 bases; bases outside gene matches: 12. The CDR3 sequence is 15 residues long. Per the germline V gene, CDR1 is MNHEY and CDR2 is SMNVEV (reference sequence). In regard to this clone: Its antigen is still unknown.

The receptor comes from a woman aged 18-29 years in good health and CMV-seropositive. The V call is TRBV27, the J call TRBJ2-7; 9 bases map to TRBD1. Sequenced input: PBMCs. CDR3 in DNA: TGTGCCAGCAACCGAAGACAGGGGGACGGGAACGAGCAGTACTTC. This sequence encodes CASNRRQGDGNEQYF.